This T cell receptor (beta chain) was identified in a study of shared clonotypes between healthy human individuals. Trimming took 4 bases from V and 3 from J, leaving 15 bases between them. This CDR3 is built from 15 residues. Germline assignment: CDR1 SGHVS and CDR2 FNYEAQ. Study outcomes and limitations: Compared with clonotypes that all four donors shared, non-shared clonotypes had lower generation probabilities. Represented diversity, genetic and exposure-history alike, was limited by few donors.

The naive CD8 population came from CD45RO-negative cells selected for CCR7, without terminally differentiated effector memory CD45RA+ cells. The donors were adults (healthy and HIV-negative) with no recent acute infections or vaccinations. Authors' processing steps: ImmunoSEQ junction-only sequences lacked quality scores, so their filtering differed. Produced via immunoSEQ multiplex PCR; TCRdb's table is partial and in-frame only. V and J calls and clone size are as listed in that table; D and trimming were resolved from the DNA. The profile shows roughly 2.1 million clones, about 93% of them singletons. About this clone: What it binds is not known.

This sequence originates from a man aged 18-30 years in good health. Some clones in this sample may be carry-over from other donors' samples. The chain joins TRBV7-6 to TRBJ2-5, with a possible D match to TRBD2 (6 bases). The source material was naive CD8+ T cells from PBMCs. The CDR3 DNA reads as TGTGCCAGCAGCTCATTAAGGCGGGGCGAAGAGACCCAGTACTTC. This sequence encodes CASSSLRRGEETQYF.